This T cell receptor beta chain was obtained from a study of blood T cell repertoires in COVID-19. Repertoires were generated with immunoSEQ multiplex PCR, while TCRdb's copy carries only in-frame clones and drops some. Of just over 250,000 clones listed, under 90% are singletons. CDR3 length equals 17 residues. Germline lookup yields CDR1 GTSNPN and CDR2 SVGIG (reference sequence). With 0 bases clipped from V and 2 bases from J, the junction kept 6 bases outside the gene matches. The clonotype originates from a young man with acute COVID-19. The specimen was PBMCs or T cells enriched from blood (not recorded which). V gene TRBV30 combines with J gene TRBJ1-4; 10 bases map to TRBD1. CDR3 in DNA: TGTGCCTGGAGTGTAAGGGGACAGGGGAGGACTAATGAAAAACTGTTTTTT. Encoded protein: CAWSVRGQGRTNEKLFF.